The sequence of this T cell receptor (beta chain) was determined in a study of T cell repertoires in cytomegalovirus infection. The sample holds one count of this clonotype. Its antigen remains unknown. General study results and limits: Dominant in the ex vivo response were TCR beta clonotypes restricted by HLA-C and specific for CMV.

This CDR3 comprises 14 residues. The V end lost 2 bases, the J end lost 6 bases, and 13 bases lay between the germline ends. Germline V gives CDR1 SGDLS, CDR2 YYNGEE. Each CDR3 protein is one row after TCRdb ran MiXCR on the reads. The sample contains about 890,000 distinct CDR3 sequences, 30% to 40% of which appear only once. The chain is built from TRBV9 and TRBJ2-3, with D perhaps TRBD1 or TRBD2 (5 bases each). This sample comprised cultured CD8+ T cells from PBMCs, obtained from culture after CMV antigen stimulation. The receptor was derived from a human donor in good health (CMV status not recorded). Some clones in this sample may be carry-over from other donors' samples. The CDR3 reads CASSVGTGPDTQYF. CDR3 nucleotide sequence: TGTGCCAGCAGCGTCGGGACCGGGCCTGATACGCAGTATTTT.